This entry is about one TCR beta chain. The data originate from a study of blood T cell repertoires in COVID-19. Study-wide background: Material from acute and convalescent COVID-19 was sourced from the United States, Italy and Spain. The analysed material was cDNA or gDNA that came from T cells, B-cell-depleted T cells, or PBMCs.

The CDR3 has 15 residues. Germline CDR1 is MNHEY and CDR2 is SVGAGI. Trimming took off 6 bases at V and 0 bases at J, with 12 bases between the two ends. Authors' data handling: How many nucleated cells were present was estimated from reference gene primer amplification. TCRdb's table, derived via immunoSEQ multiplex PCR, lists solely in-frame clones and lacks some. V and J calls and clone size are given by that table; D and trimming were obtained from the DNA. The sample lists 45,000 or so clones; 86% were seen once. The sample taken for sequencing was peripheral blood. The sequence derives from a woman aged 60 to 75 with acute or convalescent COVID-19. This chain links TRBV6-5 with TRBJ2-1, with a possible D match to TRBD2 (5 bases). CDR3 loop: CASSSSRSSYNEQFF. The CDR3 DNA reads as TGTGCCAGCAGCTCTAGCAGAAGCTCCTACAATGAGCAGTTCTTC.